Reported below is one T cell receptor beta chain. This entry comes from a study of T cell responses to AZD1222 COVID-19 vaccine. Produced via immunoSEQ multiplex PCR; TCRdb's table is partial and in-frame only. The sample holds 150,000 to 180,000 clones, 87% seen once. The V gene end was trimmed by 4 bases and the J gene end by 1 base; junction bases not matched to a gene: 3. Germline assignment: CDR1 ENHRY and CDR2 SYGVKD. CDR3 size: 14 residues. This specimen consisted of peripheral blood, obtained 28 days after the second AZD1222 dose. This receptor was identified in an adult who received the AZD1222 COVID-19 vaccine. The genes are TRBV10-3 and TRBJ1-1; 7 bases align to TRBD1. The CDR3 nucleotides read TGTGCCATCAGTGTTGCAGGGGGGAACACTGAAGCTTTCTTT. This codes for CAISVAGGNTEAFF.